Sequencing of this T cell receptor beta chain was carried out in a study of shared clonotypes between healthy human individuals (dated by TCRdb to the early 2020s). For the wider study: The cohort comprised two women and a few men aged 18 to 49 years. For each donor, three plates each were used for CD4 naive and CD4 memory, two plates were used for CD8 naive, and one plate was used for CD8 memory. To estimate repertoire size and how much clonotypes are shared between individuals, the study performed deep sequencing of blood TCR repertoires from about five healthy adults. Libraries were prepared and TCR repertoires were sequenced by different laboratories using diverse techniques, in order to increase sequencing depth and limit assay-specific biases. Leukapheresis yielded between about 0.85 and 9.5 billion PBMCs per donor.

Study-level results and caveats: Based on pairwise subsampling, the degree of clonotype sharing among donors was expected to be affected by sequencing depth. Even with the large sequencing depth, rarefaction of the sorted-subset datasets indicated that sequencing was incomplete. Sampling was restricted to blood, and TCR repertoires in tissue are likely to differ from TCR repertoires in blood. Across four donors, roughly 5.4% of naive CD4, approximately 4% of naive CD8, around 2.5% of memory CD4, and under 0.45% of memory CD8 clonotypes were shared. Because the study included only a small number of donors, the genetic and exposure-history diversity represented was limited. Naive subsets generally had larger estimated clonotype richness than memory subsets. Compared with non-shared clonotypes, the clonotypes found in all four sorted-subset donors had higher generation probabilities.

Details on this clone: What this receptor recognizes is not known. The record has no base qualities; no much larger clone is one base away.

The germline V gene sets CDR1 to SGHAT and CDR2 to FQNNGV. The CDR3 runs 12 amino acids, cysteine and phenylalanine included. The retained sequence is limited to the CDR3, 36 bases, with the frame set at the first base. Trimming costs V 2 bases and J 10 bases, and their ends lie 11 bases apart. Using the deep immunoSEQ assay, multiplex PCR amplified TCR CDR3 regions from genomic DNA. For each cell subset, the extracted genomic DNA was distributed evenly across all wells of several immunoSEQ 96-well plates, and each plate served as one replicate. For sorted subsets, approximately 190 ng of genomic DNA, equivalent to about 30,000 T cell genomes, went into each replicate PCR. Purified libraries were quantified with a Qubit 3.0 fluorometer, sized on a Bioanalyzer 2100, and re-quantified with the KAPA Library Quantification kit. Each immunoSEQ 96-well plate was sequenced on its own single-read 150-cycle Illumina NextSeq 550 flow cell. Concerning the study's data processing: The immunoSEQ output contained only junctional sequences without quality scores, so filtering could not match that applied to full-length reads. Sequences were annotated with PyIR, a Python wrapper for IgBLAST v1.9, using IMGT germline references to assign V/J genes and CDR3. Reads were removed for weak V/J assignments (E-value above 1e-6), missing CDR3, stop codons, out-of-frame junctions, or ambiguous translated residues. V3J clonotypes were defined by identical inferred V gene, J gene, and CDR3 amino acid sequence. Percentage overlap between repertoires was computed as shared unique clonotypes divided by the size of the smaller repertoire. Richness of each repertoire was evaluated using RTK rarefaction, the Chao1 estimator, and Recon v2.1 estimates of unobserved clonotypes. For all TCRbeta clonotypes obtained by the gDNA method from a few donors, generation probabilities were computed with OLGA. In its TCRdb copy, this immuneACCESS table keeps in-frame sequences only and misses some clones. Where compared with another copy, unresolved V genes explain less than half of these, and the others have no known cause. V, J and clone size are those of that table, while D and trimming were read from the DNA. The sample table lists a few million clones, more than 90% of them with a count of one. The ten largest clonotypes hold around 0.13% of the sample.

Healthy HIV-negative adults with no recently reported acute infections or vaccinations were included as donors. All donors were Caucasian adults living in Nashville, Tennessee, USA. CD4+ T cells were enriched by magnetic negative selection; naive cells were then positively selected on CD45RA, and the negative fraction formed the memory subset. After blood collection by leukapheresis, PBMCs were isolated using Ficoll-Histopaque density gradient centrifugation and then cryopreserved in the vapor phase of liquid nitrogen. Analytical flow cytometry was used to check the purity and quantity of each magnetically sorted T cell population. Genomic DNA was isolated from each sorted fraction and quantified by UV absorbance on a Nanodrop 2000c.

The chain was built from TRBV11-2 and TRBJ1-1; the D gene remains uncertain. Sequences were obtained from naive CD4+ T cells sorted from blood. The intended sense of this specimen's cell subset or site label: CD45RA+ positively selected. This sequence was found in a man aged 18 to 29 in good health. CDR3 sequence: CASSLLLGVAFF. Read as DNA, the sequence is TGTGCCAGCAGCTTATTACTTGGAGTAGCTTTCTTT.